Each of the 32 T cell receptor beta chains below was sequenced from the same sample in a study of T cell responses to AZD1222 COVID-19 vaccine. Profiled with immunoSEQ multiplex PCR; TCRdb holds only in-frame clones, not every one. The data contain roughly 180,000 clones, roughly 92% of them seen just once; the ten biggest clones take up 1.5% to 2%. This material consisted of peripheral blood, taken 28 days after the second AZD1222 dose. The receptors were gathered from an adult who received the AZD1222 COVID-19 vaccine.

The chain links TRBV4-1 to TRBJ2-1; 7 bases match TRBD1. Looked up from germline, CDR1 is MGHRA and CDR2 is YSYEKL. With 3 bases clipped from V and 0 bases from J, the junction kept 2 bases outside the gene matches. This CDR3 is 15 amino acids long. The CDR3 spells CASSQGQFSYNEQFF. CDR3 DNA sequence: TGCGCCAGCAGCCAGGGACAGTTCTCCTACAATGAGCAGTTCTTC.

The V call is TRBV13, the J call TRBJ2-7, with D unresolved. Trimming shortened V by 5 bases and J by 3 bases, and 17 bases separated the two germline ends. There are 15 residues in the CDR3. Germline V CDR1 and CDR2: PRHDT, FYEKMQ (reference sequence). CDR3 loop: CASSRGRSPSYEQYF. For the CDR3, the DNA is TGTGCCAGCAGCCGTGGACGGAGTCCCAGCTACGAGCAGTACTTC.

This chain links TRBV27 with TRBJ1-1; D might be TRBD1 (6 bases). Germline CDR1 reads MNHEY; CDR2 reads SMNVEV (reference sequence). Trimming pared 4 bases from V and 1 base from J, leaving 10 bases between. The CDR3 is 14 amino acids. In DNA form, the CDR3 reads TGTGCCAGCAGTTATGACAGGTCGAACACTGAAGCTTTCTTT. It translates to CASSYDRSNTEAFF.

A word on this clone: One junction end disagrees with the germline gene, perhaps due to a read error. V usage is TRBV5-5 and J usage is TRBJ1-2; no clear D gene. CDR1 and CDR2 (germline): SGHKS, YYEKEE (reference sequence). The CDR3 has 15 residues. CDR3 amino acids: CASSLDVNRFVWSDF. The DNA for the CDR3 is TGTGCCAGCAGCTTGGATGTTAATCGATTCGTATGGTCCGATTTC.

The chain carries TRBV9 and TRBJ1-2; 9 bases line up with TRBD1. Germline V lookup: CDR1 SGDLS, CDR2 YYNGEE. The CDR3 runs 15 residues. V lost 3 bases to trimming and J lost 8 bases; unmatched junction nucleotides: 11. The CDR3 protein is CASSAPTGGKVGYTF. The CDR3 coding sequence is TGTGCCAGCAGCGCCCCGACAGGGGGAAAGGTCGGCTACACCTTC.

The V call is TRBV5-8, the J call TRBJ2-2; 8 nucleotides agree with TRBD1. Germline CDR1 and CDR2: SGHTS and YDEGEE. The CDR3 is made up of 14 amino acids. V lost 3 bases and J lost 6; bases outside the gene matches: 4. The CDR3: CASSYHRGAGELFF. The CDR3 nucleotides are TGTGCCAGCAGCTACCACAGGGGGGCCGGGGAGCTGTTTTTT.

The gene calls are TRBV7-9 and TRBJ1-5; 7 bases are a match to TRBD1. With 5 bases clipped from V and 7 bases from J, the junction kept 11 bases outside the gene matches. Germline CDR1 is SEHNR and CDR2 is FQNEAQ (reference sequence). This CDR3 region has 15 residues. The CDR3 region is CASSGDSVRGQPQHF. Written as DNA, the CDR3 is TGTGCCAGCAGCGGGGACAGTGTTCGGGGGCAGCCCCAGCATTTT.

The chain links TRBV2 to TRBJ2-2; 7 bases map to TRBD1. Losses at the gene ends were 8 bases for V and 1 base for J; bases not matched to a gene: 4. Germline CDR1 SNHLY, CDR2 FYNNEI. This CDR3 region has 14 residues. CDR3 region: CASGRDRNTGELFF. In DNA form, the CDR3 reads TGTGCCAGCGGTCGGGACAGGAACACCGGGGAGCTGTTTTTT.

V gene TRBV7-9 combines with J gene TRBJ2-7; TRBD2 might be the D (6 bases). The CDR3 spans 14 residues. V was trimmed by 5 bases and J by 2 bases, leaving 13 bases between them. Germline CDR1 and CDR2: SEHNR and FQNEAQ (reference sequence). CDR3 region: CASSMTGVTYEQYF. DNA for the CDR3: TGTGCCAGCAGCATGACGGGGGTTACCTACGAGCAGTACTTC.

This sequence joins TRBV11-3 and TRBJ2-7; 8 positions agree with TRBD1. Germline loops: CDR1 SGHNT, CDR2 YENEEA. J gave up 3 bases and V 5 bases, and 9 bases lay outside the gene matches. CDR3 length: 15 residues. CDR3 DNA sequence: TGTGCCAGCAGCCCTCAGACAGGGGATTTCTACGAGCAGTACTTC. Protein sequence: CASSPQTGDFYEQYF.

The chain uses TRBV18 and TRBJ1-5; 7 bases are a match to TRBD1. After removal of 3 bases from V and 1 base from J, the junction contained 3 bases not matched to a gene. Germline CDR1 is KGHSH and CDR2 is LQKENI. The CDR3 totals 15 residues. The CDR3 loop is CASSPGTASNQPQHF. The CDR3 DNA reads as TGTGCCAGCTCACCTGGGACAGCGAGCAATCAGCCCCAGCATTTT.

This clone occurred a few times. CDR3 protein: CASSPGLRAGNTIYF. CDR3 nucleotide sequence: TGTGCCAGCAGCCCCGGACTCAGGGCCGGAAACACCATATATTTT. The gene calls are TRBV5-4 and TRBJ1-3, with D possibly matching TRBD1 (5 bases). Germline V lookup: CDR1 SGHNT, CDR2 YYREEE (reference sequence). The CDR3 contains 15 residues. Trimming pared 4 bases from V and 4 bases from J, leaving 15 bases between.

CDR3 sequence: CSASEGAGNQPQHF. The CDR3 coding sequence is TGCAGTGCTAGTGAGGGGGCGGGCAATCAGCCCCAGCATTTT. The chain has TRBV20-1 and TRBJ1-5, with TRBD1 matching 7 bases. Germline V gives CDR1 DFQATT, CDR2 SNEGSKA (reference sequence). The junction had 4 bases not matched to a gene; V was cut back by 3 bases and J by 2 bases. The CDR3 contains 14 residues.

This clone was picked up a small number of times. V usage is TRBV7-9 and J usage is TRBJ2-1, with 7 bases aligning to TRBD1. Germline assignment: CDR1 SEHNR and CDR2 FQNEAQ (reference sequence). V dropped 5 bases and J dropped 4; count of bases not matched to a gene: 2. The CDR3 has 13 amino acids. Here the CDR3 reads CASSLGQYNEQFF. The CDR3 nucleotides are TGTGCCAGCAGCCTGGGACAGTACAATGAGCAGTTCTTC. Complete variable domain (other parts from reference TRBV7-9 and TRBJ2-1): DTGVSQNPRHKITKRGQNVTFRCDPISEHNRLYWYRQTLGQGPEFLTYFQNEAQLEKSRLLSDRFSAERPKGSFSTLEIQRTEQGDSAMYLCASSLGQYNEQFFGPGTRLTVL.

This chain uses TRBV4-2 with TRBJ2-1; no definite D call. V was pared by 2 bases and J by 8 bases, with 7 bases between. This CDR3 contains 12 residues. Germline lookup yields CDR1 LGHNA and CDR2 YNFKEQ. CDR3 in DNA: TGTGCCAGCAGCCAATTTGCGGATGAGCAGTTCTTC. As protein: CASSQFADEQFF.

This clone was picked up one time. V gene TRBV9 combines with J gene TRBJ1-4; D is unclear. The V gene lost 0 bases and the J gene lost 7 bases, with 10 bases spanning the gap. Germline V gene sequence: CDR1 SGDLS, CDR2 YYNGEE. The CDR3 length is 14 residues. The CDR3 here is CASSVEGNSEKLFF. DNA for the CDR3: TGTGCCAGCAGCGTAGAAGGGAATAGTGAAAAACTGTTTTTT.

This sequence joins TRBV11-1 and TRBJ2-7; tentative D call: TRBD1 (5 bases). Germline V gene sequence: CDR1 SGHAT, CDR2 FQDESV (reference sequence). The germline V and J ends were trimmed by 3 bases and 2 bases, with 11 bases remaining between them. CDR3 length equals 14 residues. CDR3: CASSFRVGAYEQYF. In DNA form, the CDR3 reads TGTGCCAGCAGCTTCCGGGTAGGGGCCTACGAGCAGTACTTC.

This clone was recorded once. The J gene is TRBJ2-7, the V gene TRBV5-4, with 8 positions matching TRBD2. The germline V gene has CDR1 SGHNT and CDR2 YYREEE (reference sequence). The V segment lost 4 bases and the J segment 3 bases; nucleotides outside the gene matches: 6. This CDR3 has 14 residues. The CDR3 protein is CASSPGTSNYEQYF. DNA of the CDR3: TGTGCCAGCAGCCCCGGGACTAGTAACTACGAGCAGTACTTC.

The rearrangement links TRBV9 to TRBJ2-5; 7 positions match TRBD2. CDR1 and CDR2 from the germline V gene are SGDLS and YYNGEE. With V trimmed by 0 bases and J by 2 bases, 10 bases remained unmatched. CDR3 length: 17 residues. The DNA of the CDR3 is TGTGCCAGCAGCGTAGGTGGGAGGGCTAGCGGACAAGAGACCCAGTACTTC. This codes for CASSVGGRASGQETQYF.

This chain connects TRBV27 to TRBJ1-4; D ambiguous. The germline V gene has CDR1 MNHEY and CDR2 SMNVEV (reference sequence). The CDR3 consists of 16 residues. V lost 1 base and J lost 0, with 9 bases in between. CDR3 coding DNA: TGTGCCAGCAGTTTATTCTACTCAGCAACTAATGAAAAACTGTTTTTT. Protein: CASSLFYSATNEKLFF.

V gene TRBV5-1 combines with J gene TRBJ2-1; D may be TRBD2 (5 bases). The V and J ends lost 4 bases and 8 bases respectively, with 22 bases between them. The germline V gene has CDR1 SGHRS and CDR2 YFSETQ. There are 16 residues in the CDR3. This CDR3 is CASSPRPRTRLHEQFF. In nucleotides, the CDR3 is TGCGCCAGCAGCCCACGCCCGAGGACTCGTCTCCATGAGCAGTTCTTC.

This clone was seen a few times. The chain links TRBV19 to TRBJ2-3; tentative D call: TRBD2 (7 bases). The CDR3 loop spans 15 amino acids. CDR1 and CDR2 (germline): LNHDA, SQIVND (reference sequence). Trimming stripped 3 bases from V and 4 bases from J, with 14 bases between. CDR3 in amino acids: CASSMTGGGADTQYF. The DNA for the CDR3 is TGTGCCAGTAGTATGACAGGCGGGGGTGCAGATACGCAGTATTTT.

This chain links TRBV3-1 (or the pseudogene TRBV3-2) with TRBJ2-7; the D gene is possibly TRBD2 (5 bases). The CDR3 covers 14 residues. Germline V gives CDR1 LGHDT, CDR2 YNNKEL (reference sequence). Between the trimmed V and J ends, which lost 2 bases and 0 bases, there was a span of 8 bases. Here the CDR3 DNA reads TGTGCCAGCAGCCAAACGACTACCTCCTACGAGCAGTACTTC. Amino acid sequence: CASSQTTTSYEQYF.

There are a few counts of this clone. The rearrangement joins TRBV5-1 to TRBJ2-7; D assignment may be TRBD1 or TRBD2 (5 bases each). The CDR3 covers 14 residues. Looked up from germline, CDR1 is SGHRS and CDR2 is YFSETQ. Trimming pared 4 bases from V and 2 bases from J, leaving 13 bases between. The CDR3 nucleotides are TGCGCCAGCAGCCTCCGGGACGGACCCTACGAGCAGTACTTC. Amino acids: CASSLRDGPYEQYF.

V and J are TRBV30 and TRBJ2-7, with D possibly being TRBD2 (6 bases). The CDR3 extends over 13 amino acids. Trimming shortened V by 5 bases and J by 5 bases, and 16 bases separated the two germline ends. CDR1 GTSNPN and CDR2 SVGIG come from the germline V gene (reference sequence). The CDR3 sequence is CAWQPRGGHEQYF. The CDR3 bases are TGTGCCTGGCAACCTCGGGGAGGCCACGAGCAGTACTTC.

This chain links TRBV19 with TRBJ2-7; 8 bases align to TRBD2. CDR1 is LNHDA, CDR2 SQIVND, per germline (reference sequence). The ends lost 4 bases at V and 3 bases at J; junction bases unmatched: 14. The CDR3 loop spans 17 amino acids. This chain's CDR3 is CASSNGGPQRGIYEQYF. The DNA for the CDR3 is TGTGCCAGTAGTAATGGTGGACCCCAGCGGGGGATCTACGAGCAGTACTTC.

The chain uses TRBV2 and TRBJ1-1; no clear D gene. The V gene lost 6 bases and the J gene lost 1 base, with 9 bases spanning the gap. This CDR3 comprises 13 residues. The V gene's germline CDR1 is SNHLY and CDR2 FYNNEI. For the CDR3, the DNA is TGTGCCAGCAGATTACAGCGGAACACTGAAGCTTTCTTT. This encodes CASRLQRNTEAFF.

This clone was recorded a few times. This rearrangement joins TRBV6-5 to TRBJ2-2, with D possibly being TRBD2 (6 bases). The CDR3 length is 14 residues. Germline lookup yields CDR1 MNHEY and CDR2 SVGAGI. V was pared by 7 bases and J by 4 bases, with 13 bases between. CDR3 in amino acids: CASKEGSITGELFF. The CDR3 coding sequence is TGTGCCAGCAAGGAGGGATCTATCACCGGGGAGCTGTTTTTT.

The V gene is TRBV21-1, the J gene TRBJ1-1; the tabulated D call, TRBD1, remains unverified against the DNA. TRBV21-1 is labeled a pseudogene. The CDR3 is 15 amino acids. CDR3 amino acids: CASSTQDREFSEAFF. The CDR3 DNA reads TGTGCCAGCAGCACCCAGGACAGGGAATTCTCTGAAGCTTTCTTT.

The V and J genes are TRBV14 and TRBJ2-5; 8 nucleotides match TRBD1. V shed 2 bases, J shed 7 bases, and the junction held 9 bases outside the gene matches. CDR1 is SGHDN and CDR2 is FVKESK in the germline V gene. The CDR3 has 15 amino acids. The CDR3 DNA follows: TGTGCCAGCAGCCAAATGGGACAGGTCCGCGGGACCCAGTACTTC. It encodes CASSQMGQVRGTQYF.

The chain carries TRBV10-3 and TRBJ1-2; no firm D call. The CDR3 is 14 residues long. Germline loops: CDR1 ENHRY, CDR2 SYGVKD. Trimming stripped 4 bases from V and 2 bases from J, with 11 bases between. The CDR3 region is CAISGGMRNYGYTF. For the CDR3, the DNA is TGTGCCATCAGTGGAGGGATGAGGAACTATGGCTACACCTTC.

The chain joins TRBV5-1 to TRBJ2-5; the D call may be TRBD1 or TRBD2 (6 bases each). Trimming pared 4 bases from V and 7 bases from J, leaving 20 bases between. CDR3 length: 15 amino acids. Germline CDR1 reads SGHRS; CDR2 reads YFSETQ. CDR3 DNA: TGCGCCAGCAGCCTAAGGGGGGACGGCCCAGGGACCCAGTACTTC. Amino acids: CASSLRGDGPGTQYF.